A selection of T cell receptor beta chains follows, all from one sample in a study of blood T cell repertoires in COVID-19. Assay: immunoSEQ multiplex PCR; the TCRdb copy retains only in-frame clones and omits some. Here the sample spans about 280,000 clones, about 80% being singletons. Sequencing was done on a sample of peripheral blood. Receptors were obtained from a woman aged 45-65 years who had recovered from COVID-19. The CDR3 runs from the conserved cysteine through the conserved F or W. D genes are given only for firm matches. A row's size may be missing; if present it is once, few, many or a size class.

>TRBV28|.|TRBD1|TRBJ1-2|15
TGTGCCAGCAGTAGCACACAGGGGTCGGCTTATGGCTACACCTTC
CASSSTQGSAYGYTF
>TRBV7-7|.|.|TRBJ2-2|13
TGTGCCAGCAGCTTAGCACAGACCGGGGAGCTGTTTTTT
CASSLAQTGELFF
>TRBV9|.|TRBD1|TRBJ1-1|15
TGTGCCAGCAGCGTAGGTCCAGGGGGCGGGACTGAAGCTTTCTTT
CASSVGPGGGTEAFF
>TRBV9|.|TRBD2|TRBJ2-2|17
TGTGCCAGCAGCCCGATATCGGGGACTAGCGGCACCGGGGAGCTGTTTTTT
CASSPISGTSGTGELFF
>TRBV28|.|.|TRBJ1-5|12
TGTGCCAGCAGCCTAGGCCATCAGCCCCAGCATTTT
CASSLGHQPQHF
>TRBV4-3|.|TRBD2|TRBJ2-3|16
TGCGCCAGCAGCCAAATTAGCGGGAGCGGTTCAGATACGCAGTATTTT
CASSQISGSGSDTQYF
>TRBV19|.|.|TRBJ1-1|15
TGTGCCAGTAGTATAATACAGGGTCAGGGCACTGAAGCTTTCTTT
CASSIIQGQGTEAFF
>TRBV3-1/TRBV3-2|.|TRBD2|TRBJ2-7|16
TGTGCCAGCAGCCAAAGTCCTAGCGGGAGATCCTACGAGCAGTACTTC
CASSQSPSGRSYEQYF
>TRBV15|.|TRBD2|TRBJ2-1|16
TGTGCCACCAGCAGAGATGCTAGCGGGAGAAACAATGAGCAGTTCTTC
CATSRDASGRNNEQFF
>TRBV7-9|once|TRBD1|TRBJ1-3|18
TGTGCCAGCAGCTTAGGACAGGGGACTACTTTGTACGGAAACACCATATATTTT
CASSLGQGTTLYGNTIYF
>TRBV6-2/TRBV6-3|.|.|TRBJ2-7|14
TGTGCCAGCAGTTACGGCGTCAGGGCGGACGAGCAGTACTTC
CASSYGVRADEQYF
>TRBV2|.|.|TRBJ1-1|14
TGTGCCAGCAAAAAGCGTCAGATAAACACTGAAGCTTTCTTT
CASKKRQINTEAFF
>TRBV7-9|.|TRBD1|TRBJ1-3|14
TGTGCCACCAGACAGGGGGCGGCTGGAAACACCATATATTTT
CATRQGAAGNTIYF
>TRBV5-1|.|TRBD2|TRBJ2-3|17
TGCGCCAGCAGCTTGGCTAGCGGGGGGTCTAGCACAGATACGCAGTATTTT
CASSLASGGSSTDTQYF
>TRBV21-1|.|.|TRBJ1-3|15
TGTGCCAGCAGCAAAGGGACAGAGGGAGGAAACACCATATATTTT
CASSKGTEGGNTIYF
>TRBV2|.|TRBD2|TRBJ2-7|13
TGTGCCAGCAGTGGGGGGGGCTCCTACGAGCAGTACTTC
CASSGGGSYEQYF
>TRBV3-1/TRBV3-2|.|TRBD2|TRBJ2-3|18
TGTGCCAGCAGCCAAGAGGGACTAGCGGGAGGAGGAACAGATACGCAGTATTTT
CASSQEGLAGGGTDTQYF